The T cell receptor beta chain under discussion was sequenced for a study of early T cells in non-severe SARS-CoV-2 infection (dated by TCRdb to 2020 to 2023). For context, the study as a whole: Bulk RNA from unsorted whole blood was used for TCR sequencing, so alpha and beta chains could not be paired.

Comment on this clonotype: Its antigen target is currently unknown. Base-call qualities are not available, and no considerably larger clone is one nucleotide away.

Counted from cysteine to phenylalanine, this CDR3 has 12 amino acids. Only the CDR3 region is kept as DNA, spanning 36 bases read in frame from base 1. The junction carries 13 bases between V and J, which are trimmed by 7 bases and 3 bases respectively. The germline V gene gives CDR1 as SQVTM and CDR2 as ANQGSEA. Libraries were prepared through 5' RACE. Sequenced using a NextSeq 500. The TCR library protocol attached unique molecular identifiers to individual cDNA molecules to correct for sequencing error and PCR bias. Both TCR alpha and beta chains were sequenced, and tight co-correlation was observed between alpha and beta sequence abundances in each sample. As for the authors' bioinformatics: V gene, J gene and CDR3 annotation of TCR sequences was performed with Decombinator V4. Expanded TCRs were defined as changing significantly between any two time points under a Poisson model with p below 0.0001. Abundances of TCRs were expressed as counts per million after normalisation to the total number of TCRs sequenced in each sample. MAIT TCRs were defined by TRAV1-2 paired with TRAJ12, TRAJ20 or TRAJ33, and iNKT TCRs by TRAV10 paired with TRAJ18. VDJdb, accessed 1 November 2021, was searched for CMV, EBV and SARS-CoV-2 annotated TCRs, excluding TCRs annotated for multiple antigens. TCRdb reran the public reads through fastp at Q25 and MiXCR, keeping productive beta chains. CDR3 protein duplicates are merged, each entry listing the most common genes and DNA. The V and J calls and clone size come from TCRdb's table, not from the authors' own analysis. The sample table holds roughly 70,000 distinct CDR3 sequences, of which around 20% were seen once. The top ten hold about 8.8% of the sample.

Findings and caveats that apply to the study as a whole: VDJdb matching was skewed toward anti-spike CD8 responses and likely underestimated virus-specific expansions by missing private and CD4 specificities.

This was a case-control study nested in a cohort of healthcare workers in London, UK, who had nasopharyngeal swab PCR tests and blood samples taken every week. Between 23 and 31 March 2020, the week of the UK lockdown, healthcare workers were enrolled and then followed up weekly for as long as 16 weeks. Sequenced material: whole blood, taken at baseline. The chain was built from TRBV29-1 and TRBJ2-7; a tentative D match to TRBD2 spans 5 bases. This receptor was identified in an adult who was a healthcare worker with PCR-confirmed SARS-CoV-2 infection or an uninfected control (not recorded which). The CDR3 corresponds to CSGEDGNYEQYF. The DNA sequence is TGCAGCGGCGAGGACGGGAACTACGAGCAGTACTTC.